This T cell receptor beta chain was recorded in a study of Tregs in tolerant kidney transplant recipients. This clone has only a few counts. Its antigen is still unknown. Libraries were prepared by immunoSEQ multiplex PCR; TCRdb keeps only in-frame clonotypes and omits some of them. The data show about 240,000 clones, with roughly 84% seen just once and around 0.64% held by the top ten. This CDR3 is 12 amino acids long. The V and J ends lost 2 bases and 7 bases respectively, with 7 bases between them. Looked up from germline, CDR1 is SGHDT and CDR2 is YYEEEE. General observations from the study: Expanding Tregs on activated donor B cells appeared to best identify donor-specific TCRbeta clones.

CD4+CD25+CD127- Tregs, CD4+CD25- non-Tregs, CD4 and CD8 cells were sorted. V and J are TRBV5-6 and TRBJ2-1, with D uncertain. This sequence was found in a human donor in good health. The specimen was CD4+ T cells from blood. CDR3 DNA: TGTGCCAGCAGCTTTGGGCTAAATGAGCAGTTCTTC. This gives the protein CASSFGLNEQFF.